This T cell receptor (beta chain) came from a study of blood T cell repertoires in COVID-19. Study details: The United States, Italy and Spain were the sources of the acute and convalescent COVID-19 samples. T cells, B-cell-depleted T cells, or PBMCs provided the cDNA or gDNA that served as material.

Original analysis: Amplifying reference gene primers gave estimates of nucleated cell counts. Using immunoSEQ multiplex PCR, the repertoire was profiled, and TCRdb retains in-frame clones only, with some absent. For V, J and clone size, that table is used; D and trimming come from the DNA. The data show under 200,000 clones, around four fifths seen once. The CDR3 has 15 residues. Germline values: CDR1 PRHDT, CDR2 FYEKMQ (reference sequence). Trimming removed 0 bases from V and 4 bases from J; junction bases left unmatched: 4. The sequence was obtained from a man aged 25-40 years with active or convalescent COVID-19. The gene calls are TRBV13 and TRBJ1-2, with 8 bases identical to TRBD1. Sequencing input: peripheral blood. For the CDR3, the DNA is TGTGCCAGCAGCTTAGGGCAGGGGGCAGGCTATGGCTACACCTTC. Translated, it gives CASSLGQGAGYGYTF. Supplemented by reference TRBV13 and TRBJ1-2, the full variable domain reads AAGVIQSPRHLIKEKRETATLKCYPIPRHDTVYWYQQGPGQDPQFLISFYEKMQSDKGSIPDRFSAQQFSDYHSELNMSSLELGDSALYFCASSLGQGAGYGYTFGSGTRLTVV.